Detailed here is one T cell receptor (beta chain). These data come from a study of blood T cell repertoires in COVID-19. Study as a whole: Sources were T cells, B-cell-depleted T cells, or PBMCs; the material itself was cDNA or gDNA.

Authors' data handling: Estimates of nucleated cell counts were drawn from the amplification of reference gene primers. Repertoires were generated with immunoSEQ multiplex PCR, while TCRdb's copy carries only in-frame clones and drops some. Clonal size and the V and J genes are those of that table, whereas D and trimming came from the DNA. Altogether 250,000 to 300,000 clones are present, around 90% being singletons, with the ten largest covering approximately 6%. Germline CDR1 and CDR2: LNHNV and YYDKDF (reference sequence). The CDR3 loop spans 14 amino acids. Trimming took 4 bases from V and 6 from J, leaving 16 bases between them. Enrolled during active infection, Seattle patients were then followed longitudinally.

Sequenced: peripheral blood. The clonotype was recovered from a woman aged 50 to 60 with COVID-19, enrolled during active disease. V and J are TRBV15 and TRBJ2-7; a weak D match, TRBD2 (6 bases). The CDR3 nucleotides read TGTGCCACCAGCACCCGAAAAGGAGGGCTCGAGCAGTACTTC. Residues: CATSTRKGGLEQYF.